This T cell receptor beta chain was retrieved from a study of CD8 T cells in ankylosing spondylitis. General study findings and limits: The disease-linked clones had a CD8+ phenotype and low blood frequencies. Reports say disease-linked clones showed up significantly more in matched ankylosing spondylitis synovial fluid. Characteristic, it appeared, of ankylosing spondylitis blood was a TCR beta motif of eight highly homologous variants.

Making the TCR beta libraries involved quantitative 5'-RACE with molecular barcodes. One entry per CDR3 protein, called by TCRdb with MiXCR from the 5' RACE reads. The sample has approximately 520,000 distinct CDR3 sequences, about 5.4% seen once. Germline CDR1 and CDR2: DFQATT and SNEGSKA (reference sequence). V was clipped by 3 bases and J by 0 bases; unmatched bases: 8. This CDR3 is built from 16 residues. This clonotype was counted at least ten times. As yet, its antigen is unknown. Material for sequencing was blood, either unsorted or a sorted T cell fraction (not recorded which). The receptor comes from a male donor with ankylosing spondylitis. The chain has TRBV20-1 and TRBJ2-3, with 8 bases aligning to TRBD2. CDR3 protein: CSASDFTSGSTDTQYF. CDR3 sequence (DNA): TGCAGTGCTAGCGACTTTACTAGCGGTAGCACAGATACGCAGTATTTT.